The T cell receptor beta chain under discussion was sequenced for a study of long-term antiretroviral therapy in people with HIV. Investigators performed immunoSEQ version v3.0 at survey level. TCRdb keeps only in-frame clones here, not all; method: immunoSEQ multiplex PCR. The sample consists of more than 10,000 clones, about 88% of them appearing once. CDR3 length: 16 residues. CDR1 and CDR2 (germline): SGDLS, YYNGEE. The junction had 15 bases not matched to a gene; V was cut back by 4 bases and J by 5 bases. The origin of this receptor is a woman in her thirties or forties with HIV. The sample here was unsorted PBMCs, taken 2.1 years after starting antiretroviral therapy. V gene TRBV9 combines with J gene TRBJ2-7; TRBD1 agrees at 7 bases. CDR3 sequence: CASSTKTGNLGDEQYF. CDR3 coding DNA: TGTGCCAGCAGCACAAAGACAGGGAATTTAGGCGACGAGCAGTACTTC.